The 7 T cell receptor beta chains reported below all come from one sample, sequenced in a study of T cells in localized non-small cell lung cancer. Produced via immunoSEQ multiplex PCR; TCRdb's table is partial and in-frame only. The table lists tens of thousands of clones, 87% of them singletons, with less than 20% in the top ten. The starting material was peripheral blood mononuclear cells, obtained before any cancer treatment. The receptor set was obtained from a man between 40 and 75 years old with stage III lung adenocarcinoma.

This clone has only one observation. The CDR3 spells CASSEGTTGTGRKGYGYTF. The CDR3 DNA is TGTGCCAGCAGTGAAGGTACAACGGGGACAGGGCGGAAGGGCTATGGCTACACCTTC. This rearrangement joins TRBV6-1 to TRBJ1-2; 9 bases fit TRBD1. The V segment lost 1 base and the J segment 4 bases; nucleotides outside the gene matches: 16. CDR1 and CDR2 from the germline V gene are MNHNS and SASEGT. CDR3 length equals 19 residues.

This clone is a singleton in its sample. This sequence joins TRBV2 and TRBJ2-4; D is ambiguous. Germline-derived CDR1 and CDR2 are SNHLY and FYNNEI. V shed 6 bases and J shed 3 bases, with 15 bases lying between them. This CDR3 has 15 amino acids. This CDR3 reads CASSPSQTIKNIQYF. The CDR3 nucleotides read TGTGCCAGCAGCCCCTCACAAACTATCAAAAACATTCAGTACTTC.

This chain links TRBV7-9 with TRBJ2-1; the D is unclear. Germline CDR1 reads SEHNR; CDR2 reads FQNEAQ (reference sequence). Trimming left V 5 bases short and J 9 bases short, with 20 bases between. This CDR3 has 15 amino acids. In DNA, the CDR3 is TGTGCCAGCAGCCCATCAGAAGGCCCCTACGGTGAGCAGTTCTTC. This gives the protein CASSPSEGPYGEQFF. Together with reference TRBV7-9 and TRBJ2-1, the CDR3 gives the full variable domain: DTGVSQNPRHKITKRGQNVTFRCDPISEHNRLYWYRQTLGQGPEFLTYFQNEAQLEKSRLLSDRFSAERPKGSFSTLEIQRTEQGDSAMYLCASSPSEGPYGEQFFGPGTRLTVL.

The DNA for the CDR3 is TGCGCCAGCAGCTTGGAGACAGGGAACAATTCACCCCTCCACTTT. Its protein product is CASSLETGNNSPLHF. The V gene is TRBV5-1, the J gene TRBJ1-6, with TRBD1 matching over 7 bases. Trimming at V came to 0 bases and at J to 7 bases, leaving 4 bases not matched to a gene. The germline gives CDR1 SGHRS, CDR2 YFSETQ. The CDR3 has 15 amino acids.

The chain couples TRBV14 to TRBJ2-1; D remains ambiguous. CDR1 SGHDN and CDR2 FVKESK come from the germline V gene. This CDR3 comprises 19 residues. The V gene lost 0 bases and the J gene lost 5 bases, with 23 bases spanning the gap. The CDR3 here is CASSQEIMFGRKYNNEQFF. In DNA, the CDR3 is TGTGCCAGCAGCCAAGAAATTATGTTTGGACGGAAATACAACAATGAGCAGTTCTTC.

The chain is built from TRBV15 and TRBJ2-3; maybe TRBD2 (6 bases). The ends were cut back, 5 bases at V and 2 bases at J, with 14 bases in the middle. The germline gives CDR1 LNHNV, CDR2 YYDKDF (reference sequence). There are 15 residues in the CDR3. This CDR3 reads CATSGGFAATDTQYF. The CDR3 bases are TGTGCCACCAGCGGAGGGTTTGCGGCCACAGATACGCAGTATTTT.

The count of this clone is one. The chain employs TRBV9 and TRBJ2-1, with 7 nucleotides matching TRBD1. CDR1 SGDLS and CDR2 YYNGEE come from the germline V gene. V lost 0 bases and J lost 1; bases outside the gene matches: 4. The CDR3 consists of 16 residues. The CDR3 is CASSVASGGSYNEQFF. Written as DNA, the CDR3 is TGTGCCAGCAGCGTAGCTTCAGGGGGTTCCTACAATGAGCAGTTCTTC.